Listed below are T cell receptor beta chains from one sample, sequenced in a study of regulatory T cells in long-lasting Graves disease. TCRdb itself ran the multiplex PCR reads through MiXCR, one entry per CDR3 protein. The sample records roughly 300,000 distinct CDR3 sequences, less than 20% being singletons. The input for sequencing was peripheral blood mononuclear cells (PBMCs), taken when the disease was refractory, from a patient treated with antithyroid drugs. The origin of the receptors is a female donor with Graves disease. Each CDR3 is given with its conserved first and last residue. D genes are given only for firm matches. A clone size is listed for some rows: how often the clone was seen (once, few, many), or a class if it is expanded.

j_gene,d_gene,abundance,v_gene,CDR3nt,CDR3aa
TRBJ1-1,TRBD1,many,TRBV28,TGTGCCAGCCCCCCTGACAGGGGGCGCGGGGACACTGAAGCTTTCTTT,CASPPDRGRGDTEAFF
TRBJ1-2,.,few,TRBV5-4,TGTGCCAGCAGCTTGGCCCCCATGGGCTACACCTTC,CASSLAPMGYTF
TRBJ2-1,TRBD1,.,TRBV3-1,TGTGCCAGCAGCCGGGGACAGGGTTGGAATGAGCAGTTCTTC,CASSRGQGWNEQFF
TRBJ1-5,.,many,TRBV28,TGTGCCAGCAGTTTCACAGATTATAGCAATCAGCCCCAGCATTTT,CASSFTDYSNQPQHF
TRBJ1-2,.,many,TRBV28,TGTGCCAGCAGTTCCTATCCCGATAGAAACTATGGCTACACCTTC,CASSSYPDRNYGYTF
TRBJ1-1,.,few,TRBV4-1,TGCGCCAGCAGCCAAGATGCAGTGTCAAGAGGGGCTTTCTTT,CASSQDAVSRGAFF
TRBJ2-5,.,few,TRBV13,TGTGCCAGCAGCTCCCAGGAGGGGGAGACCCAGTACTTC,CASSSQEGETQYF
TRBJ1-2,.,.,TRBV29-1,TGCAGCGTTGTCGGGGGGCGAAGCTATGGCTACACCTTC,CSVVGGRSYGYTF
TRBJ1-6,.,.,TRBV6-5,TGTGCCAGCAGTTACCCCCCACTCGGAGAAAGCTCCTATAATTCACCCCTCCACTTT,CASSYPPLGESSYNSPLHF
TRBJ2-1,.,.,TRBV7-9,TGTGCCAGCAGCTTAGAAGGTGCAGGGTACAATGAGCAGTTCTTC,CASSLEGAGYNEQFF
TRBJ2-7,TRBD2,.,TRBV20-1,TGCAGTGTCCACTGGGGACTAGCGGGTCTGAGCTCCTACGAGCAGTACTTC,CSVHWGLAGLSSYEQYF
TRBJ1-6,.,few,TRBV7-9,TGTGCCAGCAGTTATTACACGGGGCAGGGTCATTCTTCACCCCTCCACTTT,CASSYYTGQGHSSPLHF
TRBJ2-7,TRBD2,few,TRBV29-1,TGCAGCGTTGGGTCCTTAGGACTAGACATATACGAGCAGTACTTC,CSVGSLGLDIYEQYF
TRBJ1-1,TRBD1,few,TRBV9,TGTGCCAGCAGCGCTTGGGACAGGGGGTGGGAGGACACTGAAGCTTTCTTT,CASSAWDRGWEDTEAFF
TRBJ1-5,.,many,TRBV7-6,TGTGCCAGCAGCTTAGAGGCAGGGGAGAGCAATCAGCCCCAGCATTTT,CASSLEAGESNQPQHF
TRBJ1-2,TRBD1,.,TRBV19,TGTGCCAGTAGTAAGACGGGGACAGGGAAGACCTATGGCTACACCTTC,CASSKTGTGKTYGYTF
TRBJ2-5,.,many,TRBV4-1,TGCGCCAGCAGCCAAGGACAGTTGGAGACCCAGTACTTC,CASSQGQLETQYF
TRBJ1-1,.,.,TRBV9,TGTGCCAGCAGCGTAGACCCGACTCCCGGGCAAGCTTTCTTT,CASSVDPTPGQAFF
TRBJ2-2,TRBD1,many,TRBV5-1,TGCGCCAGCAGCTTGCGAACAGGGGATACCGGGGAGCTGTTTTTT,CASSLRTGDTGELFF
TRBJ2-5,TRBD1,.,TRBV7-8,TGTGCCAGCAGCTTTGAACAGGGGGCGGCAGAGACCCAGTACTTC,CASSFEQGAAETQYF
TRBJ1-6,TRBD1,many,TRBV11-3,TGTGCCAGCAGCTTTTCAGGGGGCGATTTTCGAAATTCACCCCTCCACTTT,CASSFSGGDFRNSPLHF
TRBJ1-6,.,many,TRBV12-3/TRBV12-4,TGTGCCAGCAGTTTACCCGGCAGATATTCACCCCTCCACTTT,CASSLPGRYSPLHF
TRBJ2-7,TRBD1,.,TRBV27,TGTGCCAGCGGAAACGACAGGGGGCGAGGCGAGCAGTACTTC,CASGNDRGRGEQYF